This is a list of T cell receptor beta chains from one sample in a study of OX40 agonist ivuxolimab in advanced cancers. The assay was immunoSEQ multiplex PCR, and TCRdb's table has in-frame clones only and misses some. The sample includes some 50,000 clones, 83% of them seen just once. The material was CD4+ or CD8+ T cells sorted from blood, obtained in a trial of the OX40 agonist ivuxolimab. The receptors shown here come from an adult with an advanced solid tumor such as melanoma, head and neck, liver or kidney cancer. Each CDR3 is given with its conserved first and last residue. The D gene is left open where the match is weak. Clone sizes are given selectively: once, few, many, or a class where the clone is expanded.

clone_size,j_call,v_call,d_call,cdr3_nt,cdr3_aa
-,TRBJ1-1,TRBV6-5,-,TGTGCCAGCAGTTATGTGGGTTCGGGTGAAGCTTTCTTT,CASSYVGSGEAFF
-,TRBJ2-7,TRBV6-1,-,TGTGCCAGCAGCACCGACTTACAATACTACGAGCAGTACTTC,CASSTDLQYYEQYF
-,TRBJ2-3,TRBV5-4,-,TGTGCCAGCAGCGGGGAAGGGGGTTCTAGCACAGATACGCAGTATTTT,CASSGEGGSSTDTQYF
-,TRBJ2-6,TRBV30,-,TGTGCCGCCGCGTCAGGCTTGGGGGCCAACGTCCTGACTTTC,CAAASGLGANVLTF
-,TRBJ2-5,TRBV7-2,-,TGTGCCAGCAGCCCCACTAGGGAAGAGACCCAGTACTTC,CASSPTREETQYF
-,TRBJ1-1,TRBV6-1,TRBD1,TGTGCCAGCAGTCAGGGACAGAAGAACACTGAAGCTTTCTTT,CASSQGQKNTEAFF
once,TRBJ2-3,TRBV4-1,-,TGCGCCAGCAGCCAAGGACGCCGCACAGATACGCAGTATTTT,CASSQGRRTDTQYF
-,TRBJ1-2,TRBV28,TRBD1,TGTGCCAGCAGTTTAGGGGGGCCCACAGGGGGAAACTATGGCTACACCTTC,CASSLGGPTGGNYGYTF
-,TRBJ1-4,TRBV10-2,-,TGCGCCAGCAGTCTAAGGGGGGGCCTGGGGGAAAAACTGTTTTTT,CASSLRGGLGEKLFF
-,TRBJ2-7,TRBV10-3,TRBD1,TGTGCCATCAGTACTCGGACAGGGGTAAGCGAGCAGTACTTC,CAISTRTGVSEQYF
-,TRBJ2-5,TRBV5-1,TRBD1,TGCGCCAGCAGCAGGGACAGCGAGTCGTCCCAGTACTTC,CASSRDSESSQYF
few,TRBJ1-5,TRBV6-1,-,TGTGCCAGCAGTGAGCTGGACCCGGAATGGAATCAGCCCCAGCATTTT,CASSELDPEWNQPQHF
-,TRBJ2-1,TRBV4-2,-,TGTGCCAGCACCCCAAGGATAGGAGCCTCCTACAATGAGCAGTTCTTC,CASTPRIGASYNEQFF
-,TRBJ1-1,TRBV5-1,TRBD1,TGCGCCAGCAGCTGGGGGGCAGGGGGGACTGAAGCTTTCTTT,CASSWGAGGTEAFF
-,TRBJ1-2,TRBV7-9,-,TGTGCCAGCAGCGCCTCCAGGGGAGACTATGGCTACACCTTC,CASSASRGDYGYTF
-,TRBJ2-1,TRBV6-5,TRBD2,TGTGCCAGCAGTTACTTGAGGACTAGCGGGAGTAATGAGCAGTTCTTC,CASSYLRTSGSNEQFF
once,TRBJ1-4,TRBV7-9,-,TGTGCCACCCCCCAGGGTGGTGAAAAACTGTTTTTT,CATPQGGEKLFF
-,TRBJ2-2,TRBV6-5,-,TGTGCCAGCAGTTACGGTCGGAACACCGGGGAGCTGTTTTTT,CASSYGRNTGELFF
few,TRBJ2-2,TRBV21-1,-,TGTGCCAGCAGCCTTAGCGGGAGGGCTTGTAACACTTCCGGGGAGCTGTTTTTT,CASSLSGRACNTSGELFF
-,TRBJ2-5,TRBV28,-,TGTGCCAGCAGTTTAGCGGGAGAGACCCAGTACTTC,CASSLAGETQYF
-,TRBJ1-5,TRBV6-1,-,TGTGCCAGCAGGAAGGGGAATAGCAATCAGCCCCAGCATTTT,CASRKGNSNQPQHF
once,TRBJ1-1,TRBV6-5,-,TGTGCCAGCAGTGAGACGGGAAGTTACACTGAAGCTTTCTTT,CASSETGSYTEAFF